This TCR beta chain stems from a study of blood T cells in healthy people across ages. Primers used in a second PCR of about 7 to 12 cycles were a sample-barcoded 5' primer and a J-beta primer mix. A template-switch adaptor that had 12 random nucleotides put a tag on each cDNA molecule. TCRdb analysed the 5' RACE reads with MiXCR anew, one entry per CDR3 protein. The top ten hold 15% to 20% of the sample, which has hundreds of thousands of distinct CDR3 sequences, 35% to 60% seen once. The TCR sequence derives from a man aged 80 or over in good health. The material sequenced was blood.

CDR3 coding DNA: TGTGCCACCAGCGGAGGGTCAGATACGCAGTATTTT. Residues: CATSGGSDTQYF. This chain joins TRBV15 and TRBJ2-3; D perhaps matches TRBD2 (6 bases). The V and J ends lost 5 bases and 4 bases respectively, with 7 bases between them. This CDR3 contains 12 residues. Germline loops: CDR1 LNHNV, CDR2 YYDKDF (reference sequence).